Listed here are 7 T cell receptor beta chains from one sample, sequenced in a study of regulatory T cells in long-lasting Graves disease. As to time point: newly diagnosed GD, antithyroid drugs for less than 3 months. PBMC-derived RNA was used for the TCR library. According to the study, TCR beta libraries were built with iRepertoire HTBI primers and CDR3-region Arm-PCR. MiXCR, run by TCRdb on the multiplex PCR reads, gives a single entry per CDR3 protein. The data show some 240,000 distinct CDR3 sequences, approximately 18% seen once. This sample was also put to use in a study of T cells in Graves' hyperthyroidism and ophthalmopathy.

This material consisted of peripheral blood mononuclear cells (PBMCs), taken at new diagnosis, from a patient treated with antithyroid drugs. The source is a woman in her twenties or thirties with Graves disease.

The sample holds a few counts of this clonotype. In DNA, the CDR3 is TGCGCCAGCAGCCAGGTTAGTACGGCCTACGAGCAGTACTTC. Protein sequence: CASSQVSTAYEQYF. The chain joins TRBV4-1 to TRBJ2-7, with D unresolved. This CDR3 is 14 amino acids long. The V gene lost 3 bases and the J gene lost 2 bases, with 11 bases spanning the gap. CDR1 is MGHRA and CDR2 is YSYEKL in the germline V gene.

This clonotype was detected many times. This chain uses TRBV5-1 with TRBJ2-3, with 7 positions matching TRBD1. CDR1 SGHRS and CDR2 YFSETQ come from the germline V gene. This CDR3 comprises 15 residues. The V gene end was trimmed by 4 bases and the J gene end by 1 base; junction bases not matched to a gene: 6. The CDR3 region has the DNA TGCGCCAGCAGCAGAACAGGGGTGGGCACAGATACGCAGTATTTT. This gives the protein CASSRTGVGTDTQYF.

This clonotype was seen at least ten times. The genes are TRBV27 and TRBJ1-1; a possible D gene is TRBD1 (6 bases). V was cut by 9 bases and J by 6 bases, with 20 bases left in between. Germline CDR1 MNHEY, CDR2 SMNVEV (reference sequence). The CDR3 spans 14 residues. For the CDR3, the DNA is TGTGCCAGGCGGCCCGACAGGTCCTTAGCTGAAGCTTTCTTT. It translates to CARRPDRSLAEAFF.

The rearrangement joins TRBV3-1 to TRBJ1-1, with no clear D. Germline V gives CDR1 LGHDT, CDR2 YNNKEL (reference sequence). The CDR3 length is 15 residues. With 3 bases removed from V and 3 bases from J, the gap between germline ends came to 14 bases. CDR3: CASSQRVFSDTEAFF. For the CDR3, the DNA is TGTGCCAGCAGCCAGAGGGTTTTTTCGGACACTGAAGCTTTCTTT.

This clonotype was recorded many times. The CDR3 coding sequence is TGTGCCAGCAGCGCCAGGACAGTTCGCTATGGCTACACCTTC. This gives the protein CASSARTVRYGYTF. This chain links TRBV9 with TRBJ1-2, with D tentatively TRBD1 (6 bases). Germline V gene data show CDR1 as SGDLS and CDR2 as YYNGEE. The CDR3 extends over 14 amino acids. Trimming stripped 3 bases from V and 4 bases from J, with 13 bases between.

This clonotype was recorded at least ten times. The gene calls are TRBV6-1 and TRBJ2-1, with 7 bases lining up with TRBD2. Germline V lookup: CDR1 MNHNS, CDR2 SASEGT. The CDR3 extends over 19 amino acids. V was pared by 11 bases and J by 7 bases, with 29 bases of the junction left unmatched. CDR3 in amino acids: CASEGWGGGYPTSHNEQFF. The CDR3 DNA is TGTGCCTCGGAGGGTTGGGGGGGAGGCTACCCGACCTCCCATAATGAGCAGTTCTTC.

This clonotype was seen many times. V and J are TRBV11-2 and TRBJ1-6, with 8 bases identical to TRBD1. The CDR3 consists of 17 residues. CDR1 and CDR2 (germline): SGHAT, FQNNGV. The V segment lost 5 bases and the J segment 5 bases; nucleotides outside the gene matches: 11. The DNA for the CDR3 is TGTGCCAGCAGCAACCAACCCTCGGACAGGGATAATTCACCCCTCCACTTT. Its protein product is CASSNQPSDRDNSPLHF.